This T cell receptor beta chain was retrieved from a study of cytomegalovirus exposure and HLA in healthy donors. Per the germline V gene, CDR1 is SEHNR and CDR2 is FQNEAQ (reference sequence). There are 14 residues in the CDR3. Deletions cut 5 bases from V and 6 bases from J, with 16 bases between. With 60 Vbeta and 13 Jbeta primers, the PCR was carried out. The method was immunoSEQ multiplex PCR; TCRdb's version includes in-frame clones alone and lacks a portion of them. The table has about 140,000 clones, more than 75% seen once. This sequence joins TRBV7-9 and TRBJ1-1, with D maybe TRBD1 (6 bases). The sequenced material came from PBMCs. This sequence originates from a young man in good health and CMV-seronegative. CDR3 nucleotides: TGTGCCAGCAGCAGTCTAGGGGGGGAACCTGAAGCTTTCTTT. Encoded protein: CASSSLGGEPEAFF. The full variable domain, rest sourced from reference TRBV7-9 and TRBJ1-1, is DTGVSQNPRHKITKRGQNVTFRCDPISEHNRLYWYRQTLGQGPEFLTYFQNEAQLEKSRLLSDRFSAERPKGSFSTLEIQRTEQGDSAMYLCASSSLGGEPEAFFGQGTRLTVV.